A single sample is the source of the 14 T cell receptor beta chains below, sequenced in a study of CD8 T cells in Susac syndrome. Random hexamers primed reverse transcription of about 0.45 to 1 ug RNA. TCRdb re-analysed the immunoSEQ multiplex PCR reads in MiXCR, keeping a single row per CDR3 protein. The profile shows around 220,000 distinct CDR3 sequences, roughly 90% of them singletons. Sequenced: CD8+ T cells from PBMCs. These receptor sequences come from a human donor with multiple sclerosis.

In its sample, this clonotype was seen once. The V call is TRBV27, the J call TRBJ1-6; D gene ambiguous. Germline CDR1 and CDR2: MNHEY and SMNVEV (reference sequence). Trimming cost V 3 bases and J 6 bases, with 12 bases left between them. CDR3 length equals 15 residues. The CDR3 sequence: CASSFSGVSNSPLHF. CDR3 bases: TGTGCCAGCAGTTTCTCCGGGGTTAGTAATTCACCCCTCCACTTT.

CDR3 DNA sequence: TGTGCCACCGGACAGGGGCTAACGCAGTTCTTC. It is translated as CATGQGLTQFF. The rearrangement links TRBV28 to TRBJ2-1; 9 nucleotides agree with TRBD1. The CDR3 consists of 11 residues. CDR1 is MDHEN and CDR2 is SYDVKM in the germline V gene. The trim removed 10 bases at V and 12 bases at J, leaving 7 bases unmatched.

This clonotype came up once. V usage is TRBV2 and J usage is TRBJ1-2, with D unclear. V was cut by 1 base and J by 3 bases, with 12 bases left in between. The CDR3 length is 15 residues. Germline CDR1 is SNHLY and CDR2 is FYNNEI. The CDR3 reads CASSEGQMRDYGYTF. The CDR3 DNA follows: TGTGCCAGCAGTGAAGGGCAAATGAGGGACTATGGCTACACCTTC.

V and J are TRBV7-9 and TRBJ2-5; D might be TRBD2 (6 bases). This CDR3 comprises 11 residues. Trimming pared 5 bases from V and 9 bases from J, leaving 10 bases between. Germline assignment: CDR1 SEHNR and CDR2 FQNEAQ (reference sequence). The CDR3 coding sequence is TGTGCCAGCAGCCGTAGCGGAGCCCAGTACTTC. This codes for CASSRSGAQYF.

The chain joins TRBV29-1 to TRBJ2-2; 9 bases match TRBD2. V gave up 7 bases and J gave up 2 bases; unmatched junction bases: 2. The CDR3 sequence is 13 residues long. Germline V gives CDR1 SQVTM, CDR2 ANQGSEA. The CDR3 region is CSASGINTGELFF. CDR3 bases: TGCAGCGCTAGCGGGATTAACACCGGGGAGCTGTTTTTT.

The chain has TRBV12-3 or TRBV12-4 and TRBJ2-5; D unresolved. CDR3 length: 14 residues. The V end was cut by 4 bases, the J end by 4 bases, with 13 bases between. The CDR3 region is CASSSPDTGETQYF. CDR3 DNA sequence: TGTGCCAGCAGTTCTCCCGACACGGGAGAGACCCAGTACTTC.

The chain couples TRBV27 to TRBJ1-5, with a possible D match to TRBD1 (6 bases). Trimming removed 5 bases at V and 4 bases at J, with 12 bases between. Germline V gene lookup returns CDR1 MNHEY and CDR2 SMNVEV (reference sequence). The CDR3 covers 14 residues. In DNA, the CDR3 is TGTGCCAGCAGTGCCGGGACATCAAATCAGCCCCAGCATTTT. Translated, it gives CASSAGTSNQPQHF.

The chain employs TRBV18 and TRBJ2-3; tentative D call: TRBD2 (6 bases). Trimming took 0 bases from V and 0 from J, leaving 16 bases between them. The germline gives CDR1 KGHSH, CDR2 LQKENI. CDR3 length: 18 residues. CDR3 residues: CASSPPPGASPSTDTQYF. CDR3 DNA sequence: TGTGCCAGCTCACCACCTCCGGGAGCGTCCCCTAGCACAGATACGCAGTATTTT.

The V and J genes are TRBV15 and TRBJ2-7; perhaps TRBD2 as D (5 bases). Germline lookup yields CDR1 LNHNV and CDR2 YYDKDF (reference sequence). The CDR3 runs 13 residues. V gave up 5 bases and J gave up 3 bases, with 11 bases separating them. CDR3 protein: CATSVGENYEQYF. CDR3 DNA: TGTGCCACCAGCGTCGGGGAAAACTACGAGCAGTACTTC.

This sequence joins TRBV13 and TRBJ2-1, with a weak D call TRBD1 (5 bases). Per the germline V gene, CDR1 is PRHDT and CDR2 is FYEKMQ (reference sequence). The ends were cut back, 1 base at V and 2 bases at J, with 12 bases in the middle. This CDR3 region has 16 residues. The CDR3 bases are TGTGCCAGCAGCTTAGAGGGGCCCAAGCCCTACAATGAGCAGTTCTTC. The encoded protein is CASSLEGPKPYNEQFF.

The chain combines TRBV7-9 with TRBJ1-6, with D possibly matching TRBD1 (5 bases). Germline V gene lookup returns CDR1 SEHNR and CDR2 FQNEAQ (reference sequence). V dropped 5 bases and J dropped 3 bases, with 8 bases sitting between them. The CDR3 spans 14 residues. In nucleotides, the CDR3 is TGTGCCAGCAGCCCCACAGGCTATAATTCACCCCTCCACTTT. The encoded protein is CASSPTGYNSPLHF.

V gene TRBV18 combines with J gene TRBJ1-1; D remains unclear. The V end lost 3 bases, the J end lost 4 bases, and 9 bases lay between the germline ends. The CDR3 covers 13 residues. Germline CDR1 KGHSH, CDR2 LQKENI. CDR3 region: CASSPAGFTEAFF. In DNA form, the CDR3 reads TGTGCCAGCTCACCGGCGGGGTTCACTGAAGCTTTCTTT.

Written as DNA, the CDR3 is TGTGCCAGCAGCTTGTATACAGGGTCCGGGGAGCTGTTTTTT. This codes for CASSLYTGSGELFF. The V and J genes are TRBV7-2 and TRBJ2-2; the D gene is possibly TRBD1 (6 bases). The germline CDR1 and CDR2 sequences are SGHTA and FQGNSA. V lost 3 bases and J 6 bases, leaving 11 bases between the germline ends. This CDR3 is built from 14 residues.

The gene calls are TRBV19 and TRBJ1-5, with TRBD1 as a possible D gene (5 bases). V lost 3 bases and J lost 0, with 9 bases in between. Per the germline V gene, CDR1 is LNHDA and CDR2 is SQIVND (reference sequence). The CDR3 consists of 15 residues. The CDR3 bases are TGTGCCAGTAGTATGAAGGGGAATAGCAATCAGCCCCAGCATTTT. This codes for CASSMKGNSNQPQHF.